This is a list of T cell receptor beta chains from one sample in a study of T cell responses to AZD1222 COVID-19 vaccine. Profiling relied on immunoSEQ multiplex PCR, and the TCRdb table lists in-frame clones only, not all of them. Of 140,000 or so clones in the sample, around 87% are singletons; the top ten hold around 1.5%. Sample: peripheral blood, taken on day 0 of AZD1222 vaccination. The receptors here all came from an adult in good health. Both conserved end residues are part of each CDR3. Fields, in order: clone size, J gene, CDR3 length, D gene, V gene, CDR3 protein, CDR3 DNA. A D gene is named only where the DNA matches it firmly. Part of the rows lack a size; the others show once, few, many or a class for expanded clones.

>few|TRBJ1-1|14|-|TRBV7-2
CASSLEFRGAEAFF
TGTGCCAGCAGCTTAGAGTTCCGCGGGGCTGAAGCTTTCTTT
>-|TRBJ1-5|14|-|TRBV4-1
CASSQAGRNQPQHF
TGCGCCAGCAGCCAAGCGGGTCGCAATCAGCCCCAGCATTTT
>-|TRBJ1-2|16|-|TRBV7-2
CASESTVRKGLYGYTF
TGTGCCAGCGAATCGACAGTAAGGAAGGGGCTTTATGGCTACACCTTC
>few|TRBJ1-3|14|-|TRBV3-1/TRBV3-2
CASSDRSSGNTIYF
TGTGCCAGCAGCGACAGGAGCTCTGGAAACACCATATATTTT
>-|TRBJ2-2|18|TRBD1|TRBV28
CASSLRLGQGKQGGELFF
TGTGCCAGCAGTTTACGCCTCGGACAGGGGAAACAGGGCGGGGAGCTGTTTTTT
>once|TRBJ1-2|13|-|TRBV12-3/TRBV12-4
CASSLQRSDGYTF
TGTGCCAGCAGCCTACAACGATCGGATGGCTACACCTTC
>-|TRBJ1-1|13|-|TRBV10-3
CAISAVGGTEAFF
TGTGCCATCAGTGCAGTAGGAGGTACTGAAGCTTTCTTT
>-|TRBJ1-2|13|-|TRBV12-3/TRBV12-4
CASTQGRNYGYTF
TGTGCCAGCACTCAGGGGCGTAACTATGGCTACACCTTC
>-|TRBJ2-5|13|-|TRBV5-1
CASSFDRKETQYF
TGCGCCAGCAGCTTCGACAGGAAAGAGACCCAGTACTTC
>-|TRBJ2-5|11|-|TRBV12-3/TRBV12-4
CASSPGRAQYF
TGTGCCAGCAGTCCAGGGCGCGCCCAGTACTTC
>-|TRBJ1-5|15|-|TRBV18
CASSHGGAGNQPQHF
TGTGCCAGCTCACACGGGGGGGCAGGTAATCAGCCCCAGCATTTT
>-|TRBJ1-6|15|-|TRBV28
CASRPLPTSNSPLHF
TGTGCCAGCAGACCACTTCCCACTTCTAATTCACCCCTCCACTTT
>-|TRBJ2-2|16|-|TRBV18
CASSPPLAANTGELFF
TGTGCCAGCTCACCCCCGTTGGCTGCGAACACCGGGGAGCTGTTTTTT
>few|TRBJ1-6|16|-|TRBV7-2
CASSLMDGWTNSPLHF
TGTGCCAGCAGCTTGATGGACGGGTGGACGAATTCACCCCTCCACTTT
>-|TRBJ2-3|16|TRBD1|TRBV9
CASSIGWDRGADTQYF
TGTGCCAGCAGTATCGGATGGGACAGGGGGGCAGATACGCAGTATTTT
>-|TRBJ2-7|16|TRBD2|TRBV7-9
CASSPWKGREYYEQYF
TGTGCCAGCAGTCCCTGGAAGGGGCGGGAGTACTACGAGCAGTACTTC
>once|TRBJ2-7|14|-|TRBV10-3
CAIAGSDTAYEQYF
TGTGCCATCGCCGGGTCCGACACCGCCTACGAGCAGTACTTC
>-|TRBJ1-4|14|TRBD1|TRBV13
CASSSQGAREKLFF
TGTGCCAGCAGCTCACAGGGGGCGAGGGAAAAACTGTTTTTT
>once|TRBJ2-1|13|-|TRBV6-5
CASSNRDYNEQFF
TGTGCCAGCAGTAACCGGGACTACAATGAGCAGTTCTTC
>-|TRBJ1-3|14|TRBD1|TRBV6-5
CASRRDSSGNTIYF
TGTGCCAGCAGGAGGGACAGCTCTGGAAACACCATATATTTT
>-|TRBJ1-4|13|TRBD1|TRBV6-5
CASSYSSQGALFF
TGTGCCAGCAGTTACTCCTCGCAGGGGGCATTGTTTTTT
>-|TRBJ2-1|16|-|TRBV27
CASFFLGAVSYNEQFF
TGTGCCAGCTTTTTCTTAGGCGCGGTCTCCTACAATGAGCAGTTCTTC
>once|TRBJ1-1|14|-|TRBV5-1
CASSLIPEITEAFF
TGCGCCAGCAGCTTGATCCCAGAGATCACTGAAGCTTTCTTT
>-|TRBJ1-1|15|-|TRBV6-5
CASRGGSSFDTEAFF
TGTGCCAGCAGAGGTGGTTCCTCTTTCGACACTGAAGCTTTCTTT
>-|TRBJ2-2|15|-|TRBV5-1
CASSLVPGTNGELFF
TGCGCCAGCAGCTTAGTCCCGGGAACCAACGGGGAGCTGTTTTTT
>-|TRBJ1-6|12|-|TRBV11-2
CASRQGGSPLHF
TGTGCCAGCAGGCAGGGAGGATCACCCCTCCACTTT
>few|TRBJ2-1|17|-|TRBV28
CASSLLMRGSSYNEQFF
TGTGCCAGCAGTTTATTAATGAGGGGCAGCTCCTACAATGAGCAGTTCTTC
>-|TRBJ1-5|15|-|TRBV6-5
CASSLDGFSNQPQHF
TGTGCCAGCAGCCTAGACGGTTTCAGCAATCAGCCCCAGCATTTT
>-|TRBJ1-6|15|-|TRBV18
CASSSTRTGPSPLHF
TGTGCCAGCTCAAGCACGCGAACAGGGCCCTCACCCCTCCACTTT
>-|TRBJ1-2|13|-|TRBV6-5
CASSYHREEGYTF
TGTGCCAGCAGTTACCACAGGGAAGAAGGCTACACCTTC
>-|TRBJ1-1|12|-|TRBV12-3/TRBV12-4
CASSFLGPEAFF
TGTGCCAGCAGTTTTCTAGGCCCTGAAGCTTTCTTT
>-|TRBJ1-6|12|-|TRBV5-8
CASDDRNSPLHF
TGTGCCAGCGACGATCGGAATTCACCCCTCCACTTT
>-|TRBJ1-2|11|-|TRBV29-1
CSSGRGDGYTF
TGCAGCAGCGGACGGGGGGATGGCTACACCTTC
>-|TRBJ2-7|12|-|TRBV5-5
CASSLKNYEQYF
TGTGCCAGCAGCTTAAAGAATTACGAGCAGTACTTC
>-|TRBJ2-3|16|TRBD2|TRBV5-1
CASSLVSGPSRDTQYF
TGCGCCAGCAGCTTGGTTAGCGGGCCCTCCAGAGATACGCAGTATTTT
>-|TRBJ1-5|17|-|TRBV6-1
CASSVQGLVRDDQPQHF
TGTGCCAGCAGTGTACAGGGTTTGGTGCGGGATGATCAGCCCCAGCATTTT
>-|TRBJ1-1|18|TRBD1|TRBV5-6
CASSLGRGQRQMNTEAFF
TGTGCCAGCAGCTTGGGGAGGGGGCAGCGGCAAATGAACACTGAAGCTTTCTTT
>-|TRBJ1-5|18|-|TRBV7-2
CASSLVPGSSSSNQPQHF
TGTGCCAGCAGCTTAGTGCCAGGGAGTAGCTCAAGCAATCAGCCCCAGCATTTT
>-|TRBJ1-2|13|-|TRBV18
CASSPRENYGYTF
TGTGCCAGCTCACCAAGGGAAAACTATGGCTACACCTTC
>-|TRBJ2-6|16|-|TRBV27
CASSPTSNSGANVLTF
TGTGCCAGCAGTCCAACTTCGAACTCTGGGGCCAACGTCCTGACTTTC
>once|TRBJ2-2|18|TRBD2|TRBV18
CASSPRTSGGFYAGELFF
TGTGCCAGCTCACCACGGACTAGCGGGGGGTTTTATGCCGGGGAGCTGTTTTTT
>-|TRBJ2-3|17|-|TRBV24-1
CATRGSLGGSITDTQYF
TGTGCCACCAGAGGGAGCCTCGGTGGGAGTATCACAGATACGCAGTATTTT
>-|TRBJ2-7|14|-|TRBV28
CASTQGTAGGEQYF
TGTGCCAGCACCCAGGGGACTGCAGGGGGCGAGCAGTACTTC
>-|TRBJ2-1|13|-|TRBV19
CASSGRRRNEQFF
TGTGCCAGTAGTGGCAGACGGCGGAATGAGCAGTTCTTC
>-|TRBJ1-4|13|-|TRBV19
CASIGVRREKLFF
TGTGCCAGTATCGGAGTGAGGCGGGAAAAACTGTTTTTT
>-|TRBJ2-1|14|TRBD1|TRBV7-9
CASSAGQGRVEQFF
TGTGCCAGCAGCGCAGGACAGGGCAGAGTCGAGCAGTTCTTC
>-|TRBJ1-5|15|-|TRBV19
CASTKGKTSNQPQHF
TGTGCCAGCACTAAGGGGAAGACGAGCAATCAGCCCCAGCATTTT
>-|TRBJ1-5|14|-|TRBV19
CASSRPYSNQPQHF
TGTGCCAGTAGTAGACCTTATAGCAATCAGCCCCAGCATTTT
>-|TRBJ2-2|13|-|TRBV11-2
CASSLDPAGELFF
TGTGCCAGCAGCTTAGATCCGGCCGGGGAGCTGTTTTTT
>-|TRBJ2-5|16|TRBD1|TRBV6-4
CASSEVGGTGAETQYF
TGTGCCAGCAGTGAAGTGGGCGGGACAGGGGCCGAGACCCAGTACTTC
>once|TRBJ1-6|17|-|TRBV30
CAWSSVSVSPKNSPLHF
TGTGCCTGGAGTTCCGTGTCAGTCAGCCCGAAGAATTCACCCCTCCACTTT
>-|TRBJ1-4|13|-|TRBV3-1/TRBV3-2
CASSQVGGGKLFF
TGTGCCAGCAGCCAAGTCGGAGGAGGGAAACTGTTTTTT
>-|TRBJ1-1|10|-|TRBV20-1
CSAWGGKAFF
TGCAGTGCGTGGGGGGGAAAAGCTTTCTTT
>-|TRBJ2-7|11|-|TRBV12-3/TRBV12-4
CASSFHGEQYF
TGTGCCAGCAGTTTTCATGGTGAGCAGTACTTC
>-|TRBJ2-2|16|-|TRBV6-5
CASSYSTLRVAGELFF
TGTGCCAGCAGTTACTCGACCCTCAGGGTTGCCGGGGAGCTGTTTTTT
>-|TRBJ1-6|16|-|TRBV9
CASSVSSWQYNSPLHF
TGTGCCAGCAGCGTATCTTCGTGGCAATATAATTCACCCCTCCACTTT
>-|TRBJ2-4|14|-|TRBV5-1
CASSPSLAKNIQYF
TGCGCCAGCAGCCCCTCACTAGCCAAAAACATTCAGTACTTC
>-|TRBJ1-2|11|-|TRBV13
CASLPLMDYTF
TGTGCCAGCCTCCCCCTGATGGACTACACCTTC
>-|TRBJ1-2|13|-|TRBV6-5
CASSPGSYYGYTF
TGTGCCAGCAGTCCCGGGTCTTACTATGGCTACACCTTC